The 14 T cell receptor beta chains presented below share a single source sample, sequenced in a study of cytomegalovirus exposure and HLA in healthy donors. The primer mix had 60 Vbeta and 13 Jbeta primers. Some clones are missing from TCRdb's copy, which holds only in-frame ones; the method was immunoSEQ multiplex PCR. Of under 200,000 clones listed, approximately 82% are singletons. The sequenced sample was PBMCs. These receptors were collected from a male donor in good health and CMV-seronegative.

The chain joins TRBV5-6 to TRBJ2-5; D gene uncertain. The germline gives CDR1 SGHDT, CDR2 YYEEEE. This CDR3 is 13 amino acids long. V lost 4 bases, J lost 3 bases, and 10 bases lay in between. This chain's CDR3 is CASSDMAEETQYF. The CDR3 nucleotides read TGTGCCAGCAGCGACATGGCAGAAGAGACCCAGTACTTC.

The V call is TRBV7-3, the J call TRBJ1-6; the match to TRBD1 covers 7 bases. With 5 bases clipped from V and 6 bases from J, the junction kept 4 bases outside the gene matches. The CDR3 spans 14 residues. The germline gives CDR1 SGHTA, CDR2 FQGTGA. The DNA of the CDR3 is TGTGCCAGCAGCCCTCAGGGGGGTAATTCACCCCTCCACTTT. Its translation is CASSPQGGNSPLHF.

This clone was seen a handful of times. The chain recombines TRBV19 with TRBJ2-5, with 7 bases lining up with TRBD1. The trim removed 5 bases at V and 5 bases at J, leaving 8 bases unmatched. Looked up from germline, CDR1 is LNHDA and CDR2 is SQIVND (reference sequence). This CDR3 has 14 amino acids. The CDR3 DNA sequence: TGTGCCAGTAGTTACAGAACAGGGGCCGAGACCCAGTACTTC. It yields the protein CASSYRTGAETQYF.

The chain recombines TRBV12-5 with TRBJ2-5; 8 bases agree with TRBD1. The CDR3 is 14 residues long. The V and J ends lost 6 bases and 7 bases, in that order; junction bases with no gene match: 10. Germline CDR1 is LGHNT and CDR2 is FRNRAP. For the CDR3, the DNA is TGTGCTAGTGGGACCGGACAGGGATATGGGACCCAGTACTTC. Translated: CASGTGQGYGTQYF.

CDR3 sequence: CASRLWGKNTEAFF. CDR3 DNA: TGTGCCAGCAGACTTTGGGGCAAGAACACTGAAGCTTTCTTT. The rearrangement links TRBV28 to TRBJ1-1; weak D call: TRBD1 (5 bases). CDR1 and CDR2 (germline): MDHEN, SYDVKM. This CDR3 has 14 residues. V was pared by 6 bases and J by 1 base, with 12 bases between.

The CDR3, as DNA: TGTGCCAGCAGCAAGCGACAGGGAGACTACGAGCAGTACTTC. It translates to CASSKRQGDYEQYF. The chain is built from TRBV11-3 and TRBJ2-7; 7 bases map to TRBD1. The germline V gene has CDR1 SGHNT and CDR2 YENEEA. Trimming cost V 5 bases and J 3 bases; bases outside gene matches: 7. CDR3 size: 14 residues. The full variable domain, in which reference TRBV11-3 and TRBJ2-7 provide the parts outside the CDR3, is EAGVVQSPRYKIIEKKQPVAFWCNPISGHNTLYWYLQNLGQGPELLIRYENEEAVDDSQLPKDRFSAERLKGVDSTLKIQPAELGDSAVYLCASSKRQGDYEQYFGPGTRLTVT.

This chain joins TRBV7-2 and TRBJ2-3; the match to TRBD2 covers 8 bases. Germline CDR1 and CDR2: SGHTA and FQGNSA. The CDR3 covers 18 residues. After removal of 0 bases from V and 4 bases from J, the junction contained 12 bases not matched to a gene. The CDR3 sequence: CASSLAGSGLAESDTQYF. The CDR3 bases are TGTGCCAGCAGCTTAGCCGGTTCCGGACTAGCCGAGTCAGATACGCAGTATTTT.

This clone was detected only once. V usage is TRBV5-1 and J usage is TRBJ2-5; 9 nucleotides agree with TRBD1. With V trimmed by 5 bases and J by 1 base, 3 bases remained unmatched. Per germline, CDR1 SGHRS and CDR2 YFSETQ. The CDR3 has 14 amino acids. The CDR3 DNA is TGCGCCAGCAGGCCACAGGGGGCCCAAGAGACCCAGTACTTC. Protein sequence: CASRPQGAQETQYF. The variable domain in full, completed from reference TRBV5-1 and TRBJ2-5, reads KAGVTQTPRYLIKTRGQQVTLSCSPISGHRSVSWYQQTPGQGLQFLFEYFSETQRNKGNFPGRFSGRQFSNSRSEMNVSTLELGDSALYLCASRPQGAQETQYFGPGTRLLVL.

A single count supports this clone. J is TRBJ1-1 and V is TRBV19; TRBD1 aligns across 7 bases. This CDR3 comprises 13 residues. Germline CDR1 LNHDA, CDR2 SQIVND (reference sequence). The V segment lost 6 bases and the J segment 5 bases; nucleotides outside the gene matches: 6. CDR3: CASSRDRDTEAFF. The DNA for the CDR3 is TGTGCCAGTAGCCGAGACAGGGATACTGAAGCTTTCTTT. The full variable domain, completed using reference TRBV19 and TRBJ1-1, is DGGITQSPKYLFRKEGQNVTLSCEQNLNHDAMYWYRQDPGQGLRLIYYSQIVNDFQKGDIAEGYSVSREKKESFPLTVTSAQKNPTAFYLCASSRDRDTEAFFGQGTRLTVV.

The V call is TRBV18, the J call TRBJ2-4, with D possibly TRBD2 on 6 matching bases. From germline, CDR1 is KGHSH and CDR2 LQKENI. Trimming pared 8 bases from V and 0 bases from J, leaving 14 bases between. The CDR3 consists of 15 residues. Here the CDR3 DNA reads TGTGCCAGCCGCCCCACGGGACTAGCCAAAAACATTCAGTACTTC. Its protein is CASRPTGLAKNIQYF.

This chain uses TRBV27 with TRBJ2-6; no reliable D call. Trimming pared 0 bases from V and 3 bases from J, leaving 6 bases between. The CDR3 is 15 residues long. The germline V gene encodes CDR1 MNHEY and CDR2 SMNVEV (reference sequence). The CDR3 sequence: CASSLSVGGANVLTF. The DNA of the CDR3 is TGTGCCAGCAGTTTATCGGTCGGTGGGGCCAACGTCCTGACTTTC.

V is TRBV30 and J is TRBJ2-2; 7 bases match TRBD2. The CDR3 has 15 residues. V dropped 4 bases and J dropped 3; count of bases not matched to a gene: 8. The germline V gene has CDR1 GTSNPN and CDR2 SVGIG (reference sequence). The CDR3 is CAWTRSGQDTGELFF. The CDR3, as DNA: TGTGCCTGGACCCGTAGCGGGCAGGACACCGGGGAGCTGTTTTTT. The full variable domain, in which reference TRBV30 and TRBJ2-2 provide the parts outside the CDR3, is SQTIHQWPATLVQPVGSPLSLECTVEGTSNPNLYWYRQAAGRGLQLLFYSVGIGQISSEVPQNLSASRPQDRQFILSSKKLLLSDSGFYLCAWTRSGQDTGELFFGEGSRLTVL.

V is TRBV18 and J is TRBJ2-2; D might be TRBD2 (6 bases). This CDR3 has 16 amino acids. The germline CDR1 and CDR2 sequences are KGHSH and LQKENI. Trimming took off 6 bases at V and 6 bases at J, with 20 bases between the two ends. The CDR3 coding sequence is TGTGCCAGCTCCTCCATCTCGCGGGGAGCCGCCGGGGAGCTGTTTTTT. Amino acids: CASSSISRGAAGELFF.

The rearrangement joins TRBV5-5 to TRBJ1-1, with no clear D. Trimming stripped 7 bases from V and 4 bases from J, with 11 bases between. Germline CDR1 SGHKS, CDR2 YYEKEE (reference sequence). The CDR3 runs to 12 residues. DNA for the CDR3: TGTGCCAGCGGACCTGAGGGCACTGAAGCTTTCTTT. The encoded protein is CASGPEGTEAFF.